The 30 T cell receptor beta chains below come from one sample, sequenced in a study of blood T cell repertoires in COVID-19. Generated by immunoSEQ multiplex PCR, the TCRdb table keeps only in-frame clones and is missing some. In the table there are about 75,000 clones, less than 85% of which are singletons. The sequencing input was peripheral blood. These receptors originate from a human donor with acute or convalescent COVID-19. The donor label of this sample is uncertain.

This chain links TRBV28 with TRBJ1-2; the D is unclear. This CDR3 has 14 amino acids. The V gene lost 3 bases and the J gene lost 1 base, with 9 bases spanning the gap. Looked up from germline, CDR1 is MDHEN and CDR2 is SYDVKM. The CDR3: CASSLVQDNYGYTF. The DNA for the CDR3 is TGTGCCAGCAGTTTGGTCCAGGATAACTATGGCTACACCTTC.

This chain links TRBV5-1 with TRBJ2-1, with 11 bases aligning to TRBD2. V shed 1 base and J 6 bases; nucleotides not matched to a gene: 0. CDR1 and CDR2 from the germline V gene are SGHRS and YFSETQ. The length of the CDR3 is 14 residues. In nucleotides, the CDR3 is TGCGCCAGCAGCTTGACTAGCGGGGGCAATGAGCAGTTCTTC. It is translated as CASSLTSGGNEQFF.

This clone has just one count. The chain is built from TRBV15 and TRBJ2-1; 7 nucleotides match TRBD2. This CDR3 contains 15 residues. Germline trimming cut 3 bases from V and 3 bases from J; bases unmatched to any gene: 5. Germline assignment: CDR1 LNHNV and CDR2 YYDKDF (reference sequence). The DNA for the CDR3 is TGTGCCACCAGCAGGGCTCTAGCGGACTACAATGAGCAGTTCTTC. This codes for CATSRALADYNEQFF. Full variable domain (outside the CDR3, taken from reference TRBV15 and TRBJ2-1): DAMVIQNPRYQVTQFGKPVTLSCSQTLNHNVMYWYQQKSSQAPKLLFHYYDKDFNNEADTPDNFQSRRPNTSFCFLDIRSPGLGDTAMYLCATSRALADYNEQFFGPGTRLTVL.

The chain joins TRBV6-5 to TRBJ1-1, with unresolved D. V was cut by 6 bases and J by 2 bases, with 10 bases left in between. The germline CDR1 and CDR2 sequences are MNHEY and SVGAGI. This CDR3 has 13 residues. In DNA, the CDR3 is TGTGCCAGCAGGCGACAATCCAACACTGAAGCTTTCTTT. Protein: CASRRQSNTEAFF.

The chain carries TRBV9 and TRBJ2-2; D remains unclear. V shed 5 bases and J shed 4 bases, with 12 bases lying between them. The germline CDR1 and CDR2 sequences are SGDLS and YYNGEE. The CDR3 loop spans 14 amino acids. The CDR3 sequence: CASRGRVLTGELFF. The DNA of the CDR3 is TGTGCCAGCAGGGGCCGCGTTCTCACCGGGGAGCTGTTTTTT.

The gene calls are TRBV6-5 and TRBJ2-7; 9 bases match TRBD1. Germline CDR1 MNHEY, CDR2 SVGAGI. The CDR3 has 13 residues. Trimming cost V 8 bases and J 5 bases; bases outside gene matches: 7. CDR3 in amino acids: CASERDRVHEQYF. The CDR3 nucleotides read TGTGCCAGCGAACGGGACAGGGTCCACGAGCAGTACTTC.

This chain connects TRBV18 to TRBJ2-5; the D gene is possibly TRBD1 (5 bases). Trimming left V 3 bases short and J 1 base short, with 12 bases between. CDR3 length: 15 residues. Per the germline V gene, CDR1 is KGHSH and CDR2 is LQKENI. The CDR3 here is CASSPSQGAQETQYF. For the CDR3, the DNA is TGTGCCAGCTCACCGTCGCAGGGCGCCCAAGAGACCCAGTACTTC.

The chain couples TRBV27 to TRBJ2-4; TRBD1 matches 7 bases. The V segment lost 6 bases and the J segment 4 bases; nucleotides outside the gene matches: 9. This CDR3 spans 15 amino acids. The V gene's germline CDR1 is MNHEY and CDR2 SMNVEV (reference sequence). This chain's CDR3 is CASRTDRDRKNIQYF. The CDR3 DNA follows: TGTGCCAGCAGGACGGACCGGGACAGAAAAAACATTCAGTACTTC.

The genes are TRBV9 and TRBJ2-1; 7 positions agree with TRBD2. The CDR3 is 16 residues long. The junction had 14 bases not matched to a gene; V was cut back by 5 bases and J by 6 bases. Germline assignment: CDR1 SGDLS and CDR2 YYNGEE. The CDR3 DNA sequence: TGTGCCAGCAGTCCAAGGGAGGGATGGGTAGGCAATGAGCAGTTCTTC. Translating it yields CASSPREGWVGNEQFF.

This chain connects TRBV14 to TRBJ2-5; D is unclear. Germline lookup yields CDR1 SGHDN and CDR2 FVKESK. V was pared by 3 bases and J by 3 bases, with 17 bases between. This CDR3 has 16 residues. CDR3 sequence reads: CASSQEPLTRKETQYF. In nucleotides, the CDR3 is TGTGCCAGCAGCCAGGAGCCTCTAACGAGGAAAGAGACCCAGTACTTC.

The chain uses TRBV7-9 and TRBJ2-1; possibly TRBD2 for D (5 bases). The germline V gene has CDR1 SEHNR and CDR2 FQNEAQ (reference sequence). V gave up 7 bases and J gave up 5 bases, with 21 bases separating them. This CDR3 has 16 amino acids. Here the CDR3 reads CASTLSVGGWNNEQFF. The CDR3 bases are TGTGCCAGCACCCTCTCTGTAGGCGGGTGGAACAATGAGCAGTTCTTC.

CDR3 DNA: TGTGCCAGCAGCTTAGACTCTATGTATGGCTACACCTTC. Its protein is CASSLDSMYGYTF. The chain uses TRBV7-9 and TRBJ1-2; D is unresolved. Germline CDR1 SEHNR, CDR2 FQNEAQ (reference sequence). This CDR3 contains 13 residues. With 1 base removed from V and 5 bases from J, the gap between germline ends came to 8 bases.

The CDR3, as DNA: TGTGCCAGCAGCTTCGGACAGGGGTCAAACACCATATATTTT. The encoded protein is CASSFGQGSNTIYF. The rearrangement uses TRBV7-9 and TRBJ1-3, with 9 positions matching TRBD1. The CDR3 contains 14 residues. V was clipped by 3 bases and J by 6 bases; unmatched bases: 3. Germline V gene lookup returns CDR1 SEHNR and CDR2 FQNEAQ (reference sequence).

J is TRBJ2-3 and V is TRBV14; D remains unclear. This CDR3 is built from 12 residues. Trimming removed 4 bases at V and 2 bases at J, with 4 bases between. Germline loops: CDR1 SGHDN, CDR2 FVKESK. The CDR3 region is CASSPHTDTQYF. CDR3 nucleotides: TGTGCCAGCAGCCCCCACACAGATACGCAGTATTTT.

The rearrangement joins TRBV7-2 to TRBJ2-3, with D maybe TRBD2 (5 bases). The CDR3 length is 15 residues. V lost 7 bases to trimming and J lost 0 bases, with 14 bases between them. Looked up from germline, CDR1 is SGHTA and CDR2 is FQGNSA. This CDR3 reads CASTLRPGSTDTQYF. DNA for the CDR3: TGTGCCAGCACCCTAAGGCCGGGGAGCACAGATACGCAGTATTTT.

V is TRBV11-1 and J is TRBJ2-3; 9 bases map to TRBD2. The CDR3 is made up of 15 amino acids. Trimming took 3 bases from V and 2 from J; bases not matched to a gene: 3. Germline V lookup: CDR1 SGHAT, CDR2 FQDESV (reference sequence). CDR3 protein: CASSFSGRATDTQYF. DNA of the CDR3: TGTGCCAGCAGCTTTAGCGGGAGAGCCACAGATACGCAGTATTTT. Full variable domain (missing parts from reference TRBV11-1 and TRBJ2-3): EAEVAQSPRYKITEKSQAVAFWCDPISGHATLYWYRQILGQGPELLVQFQDESVVDDSQLPKDRFSAERLKGVDSTLKIQPAELGDSAMYLCASSFSGRATDTQYFGPGTRLTVL.

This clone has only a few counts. CDR3 bases: TGTGCCAGTATGGGTCTCGGGGGGCAGAGCTATGGCTACACCTTC. Encoded protein: CASMGLGGQSYGYTF. The V gene is TRBV19, the J gene TRBJ1-2; D might be TRBD1 (6 bases). CDR3 size: 15 residues. V lost 7 bases to trimming and J lost 4 bases, with 19 bases between them. CDR1 and CDR2 (germline): LNHDA, SQIVND (reference sequence).

CDR3 residues: CATLRDPTDTQYF. CDR3 sequence (DNA): TGTGCCACCCTCCGGGATCCCACAGATACGCAGTATTTT. The V gene is TRBV2, the J gene TRBJ2-3; perhaps TRBD2 as D (5 bases). Trimming left V 10 bases short and J 2 bases short, with 13 bases between. Germline V gene sequence: CDR1 SNHLY, CDR2 FYNNEI. The CDR3 totals 13 residues.

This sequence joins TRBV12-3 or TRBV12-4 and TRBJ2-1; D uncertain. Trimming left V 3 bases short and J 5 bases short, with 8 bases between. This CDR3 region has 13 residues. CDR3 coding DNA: TGTGCCAGCAGTTTTTCCCAGAACAATGAGCAGTTCTTC. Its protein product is CASSFSQNNEQFF.

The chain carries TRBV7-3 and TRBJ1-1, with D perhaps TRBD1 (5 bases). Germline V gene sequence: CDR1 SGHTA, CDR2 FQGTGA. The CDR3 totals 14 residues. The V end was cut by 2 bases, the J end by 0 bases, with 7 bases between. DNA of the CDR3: TGTGCCAGCAGCTTACAGGGATTGAACACTGAAGCTTTCTTT. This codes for CASSLQGLNTEAFF.

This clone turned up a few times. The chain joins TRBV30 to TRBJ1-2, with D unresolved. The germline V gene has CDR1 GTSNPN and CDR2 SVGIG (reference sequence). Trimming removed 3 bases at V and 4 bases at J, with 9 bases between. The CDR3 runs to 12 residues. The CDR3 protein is CAWSPTGYGYTF. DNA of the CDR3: TGTGCCTGGAGCCCCACGGGCTATGGCTACACCTTC.

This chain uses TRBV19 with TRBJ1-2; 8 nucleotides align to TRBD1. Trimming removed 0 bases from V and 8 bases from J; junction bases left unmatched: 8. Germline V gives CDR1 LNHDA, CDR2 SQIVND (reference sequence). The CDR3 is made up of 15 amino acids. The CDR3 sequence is CASSIEGTGRTGYTF. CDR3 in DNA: TGTGCCAGTAGTATAGAGGGGACAGGACGGACGGGCTACACCTTC. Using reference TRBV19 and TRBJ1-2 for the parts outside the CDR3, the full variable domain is DGGITQSPKYLFRKEGQNVTLSCEQNLNHDAMYWYRQDPGQGLRLIYYSQIVNDFQKGDIAEGYSVSREKKESFPLTVTSAQKNPTAFYLCASSIEGTGRTGYTFGSGTRLTVV.

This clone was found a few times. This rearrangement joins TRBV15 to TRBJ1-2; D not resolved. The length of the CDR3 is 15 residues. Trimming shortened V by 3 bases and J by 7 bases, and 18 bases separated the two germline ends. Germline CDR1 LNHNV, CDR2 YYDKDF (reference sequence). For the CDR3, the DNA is TGTGCCACCAGCAGGTACAGAGAGCTGTCTGGTGGCTACACCTTC. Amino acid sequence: CATSRYRELSGGYTF.

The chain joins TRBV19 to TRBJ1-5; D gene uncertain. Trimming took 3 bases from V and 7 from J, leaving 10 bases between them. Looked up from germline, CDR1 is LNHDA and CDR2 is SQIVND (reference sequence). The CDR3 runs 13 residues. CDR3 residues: CASSMGSWQPQHF. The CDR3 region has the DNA TGTGCCAGTAGTATGGGCTCGTGGCAGCCCCAGCATTTT.

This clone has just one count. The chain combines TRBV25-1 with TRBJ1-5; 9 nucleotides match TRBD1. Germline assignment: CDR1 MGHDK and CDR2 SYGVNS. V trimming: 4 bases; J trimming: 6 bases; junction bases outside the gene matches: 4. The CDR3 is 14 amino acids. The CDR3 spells CASSGTGGTQPQHF. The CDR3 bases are TGTGCCAGCAGTGGAACAGGGGGCACTCAGCCCCAGCATTTT. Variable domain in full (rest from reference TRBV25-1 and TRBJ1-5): EADIYQTPRYLVIGTGKKITLECSQTMGHDKMYWYQQDPGMELHLIHYSYGVNSTEKGDLSSESTVSRIRTEHFPLTLESARPSHTSQYLCASSGTGGTQPQHFGDGTRLSIL.

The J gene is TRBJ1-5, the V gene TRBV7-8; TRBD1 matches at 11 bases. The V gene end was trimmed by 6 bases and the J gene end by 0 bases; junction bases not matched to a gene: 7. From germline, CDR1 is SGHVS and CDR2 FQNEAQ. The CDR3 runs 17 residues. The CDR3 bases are TGTGCCAGCAGACGGACAGGGGGCCATAATAGCAATCAGCCCCAGCATTTT. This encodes CASRRTGGHNSNQPQHF.

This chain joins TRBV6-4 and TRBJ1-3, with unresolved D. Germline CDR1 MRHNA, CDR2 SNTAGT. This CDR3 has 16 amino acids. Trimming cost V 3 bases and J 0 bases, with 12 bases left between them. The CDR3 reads CASSDPGGDSGNTIYF. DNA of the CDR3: TGTGCCAGCAGTGATCCTGGCGGTGACTCTGGAAACACCATATATTTT.

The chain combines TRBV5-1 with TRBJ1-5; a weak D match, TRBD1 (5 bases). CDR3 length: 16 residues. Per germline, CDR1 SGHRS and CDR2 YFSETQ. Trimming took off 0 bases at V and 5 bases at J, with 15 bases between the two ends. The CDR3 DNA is TGCGCCAGCAGCTTGGATCCGGCAGGAGGGGATCAGCCCCAGCATTTT. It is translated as CASSLDPAGGDQPQHF.

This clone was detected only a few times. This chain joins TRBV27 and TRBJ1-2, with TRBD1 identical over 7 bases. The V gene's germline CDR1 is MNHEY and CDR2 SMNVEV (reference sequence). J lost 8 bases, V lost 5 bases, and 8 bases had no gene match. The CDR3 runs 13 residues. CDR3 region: CASSAHGTAGYTF. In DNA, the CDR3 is TGTGCCAGCAGTGCCCACGGGACAGCCGGCTACACCTTC.

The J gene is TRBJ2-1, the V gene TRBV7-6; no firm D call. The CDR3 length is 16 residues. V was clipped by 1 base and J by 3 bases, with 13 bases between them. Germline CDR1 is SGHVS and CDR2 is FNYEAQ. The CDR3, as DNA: TGTGCCAGCAGCTTAGAGTTAGGCGGAGTCTACAATGAGCAGTTCTTC. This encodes CASSLELGGVYNEQFF.